What follows is one T cell receptor beta chain and its context. The data derive from a study of T cells after yellow fever vaccination. MiXCR was run by TCRdb on the 5' RACE reads, yielding one entry per CDR3 protein. The sample records 80,000 to 100,000 distinct CDR3 sequences, 7.5% to 10% being singletons. Overall study findings and caveats: Faster peaking, at day 5 versus 15, marked a secondary response that was weaker.

This CDR3 is built from 15 residues. Looked up from germline, CDR1 is LGHNA and CDR2 is YSLEER. V shed 3 bases and J shed 2 bases, with 14 bases lying between them. The genes are TRBV4-3 and TRBJ2-7, with D perhaps matching TRBD2 (5 bases). This TCR derives from a man aged 18 to 35 who received the YFV17D yellow fever vaccine. The specimen was CD8+ T cells not binding an NS4B(214-222) dextramer, sorted from PBMCs, collected less than 16 days after the first yellow fever vaccination. CDR3 in DNA: TGCGCCAGCAGCCAGTCGAGGGTTAAGGCCTACGAGCAGTACTTC. Translation: CASSQSRVKAYEQYF.